The sequence of this TCR beta chain was determined in a study of blood T cell repertoires in COVID-19. Study information: Sample material is recorded as cDNA or gDNA derived from T cells, B-cell-depleted T cells, or PBMCs.

In the authors' methods: Counts of nucleated cells, estimated from reference gene primer amplification, were obtained. The data were produced by immunoSEQ multiplex PCR, yet TCRdb's version contains in-frame clones alone and is incomplete. V, J and clone size are those of that table, while D and trimming were read from the DNA. The sample holds around 59,000 clones; just under 90% are singletons and the top ten take about 1.5%. The germline V gene has CDR1 SGHRS and CDR2 YFSETQ. With 1 base removed from V and 4 bases from J, the gap between germline ends came to 11 bases. The CDR3 covers 14 residues.

The TCR originated in a man aged 55 to 70 with acute or convalescent COVID-19. The chain employs TRBV5-1 and TRBJ1-1; possible D gene TRBD1, 6 bases. Specimen: peripheral blood. CDR3 sequence reads: CASSLRQGSTEAFF. Here the CDR3 DNA reads TGCGCCAGCAGCTTGCGGCAGGGGAGCACTGAAGCTTTCTTT.